This TCR beta chain originates from a study of monozygotic twins with inflammatory bowel disease. Points from the study as a whole: IBD patients displayed reduced TCRbeta diversity (inverse Simpson) when set against healthy co-twins. The existence of one strong signal or clonotype linked to IBD lacked support.

On this clonotype: What it binds is unknown.

The CDR3 contains 17 residues. Germline CDR1 SGHTA, CDR2 FQGNSA. The template-switching step introduced UMIs that carried a 6-nucleotide sample barcode. Following a re-call of the 5' RACE reads, TCRdb has one entry per CDR3 protein and lacks DNA. Its clone listing holds 300,000 to 400,000 distinct CDR3 sequences. The chain carries TRBV7-2 and TRBJ2-1; the D call from TCRdb, TRBD2, cannot be confirmed without DNA. Material: blood. The TCR originated in a human donor with ulcerative colitis or Crohn's disease, or a healthy co-twin of an affected twin (not recorded which). Here the CDR3 reads CASSSGPSGGTYNEQFF.